This T cell receptor beta chain was recorded in a study of fetal regulatory T cell absence and autoimmunity (dated by TCRdb to 2016 to 2017). General notes on the study: The IPEX patients showed exocrine pancreas autoimmunity in the absence of clinical diabetes. What the research found in general, with its limitations: Cord blood and pancreas had broadly similar TRB gene family usage, resembling published neonatal and adult repertoires. Compared with cord blood, the pancreas TCR compartment showed significant oligoclonal enrichment, and some top clones were enriched more than 100-fold. The oligoclonal enrichment was taken as support for antigen-driven autoimmunity in the pancreas before birth in IPEX syndrome.

For repertoire sequencing, genomic DNA was processed from frozen pancreas tissue. The DNeasy Blood and Tissue Kit was used to extract roughly 1.8-3.3 ug of genomic DNA from umbilical cord blood or frozen pancreas. Amplification and barcoding of TCRbeta CDR3 regions were carried out by two-step multiplex PCR on the immunoSEQ human TCRbeta survey platform. Libraries were sequenced on Illumina instruments, with IgH sequenced in parallel from the same samples. As for the original processing: To remove PCR and sequencing errors, raw reads were filtered against the IMGT V, D, J definitions and then binned using a nearest-neighbor algorithm. A clone was defined by an identical nucleotide sequence, and differential abundance between tissues was tested with a Fisher exact test for each clone at a pFDR threshold of p<0.01. Clones with frequencies too low for statistical inference were excluded by a minimum inclusion filter of 10 in either sample. The immunoSEQ Analyzer was used for pairwise clonal comparisons, and IMGT tools were used to assess gene family usage. This is the immuneACCESS table as TCRdb keeps it, with only in-frame sequences that have V and J called. A part of the clones is gone; compared with another copy, unresolved V genes explain less than half, and the rest is unexplained. V and J calls and clone size are as listed in that table; D and trimming were resolved from the DNA. The sample table records 95,000 to 100,000 clones; less than 80% of these occur just once. Roughly 2% of the sample belongs to the ten largest clones.

As concerns this clone: Its antigen specificity is not known. Per-base qualities were not stored, and no clone one base away is much larger.

At the junction V is shortened by 5 bases and J by 4 bases, with 12 bases in between. As encoded in the germline V gene, CDR1 is MNHEY while CDR2 is SVGAGI. Spanning cysteine to phenylalanine, the CDR3 consists of 14 amino acids. The only DNA kept is the CDR3, 42 bases in frame from the first base. The sequence was collected from a male donor with IPEX syndrome. Recombination connected TRBV6-5 to TRBJ2-1, with an unclear D gene assignment. What was sequenced was pancreas tissue. CDR3 reads: CASSPRMGYNEQFF. The DNA reads TGTGCCAGCAGTCCCCGGATGGGTTACAATGAGCAGTTCTTC.